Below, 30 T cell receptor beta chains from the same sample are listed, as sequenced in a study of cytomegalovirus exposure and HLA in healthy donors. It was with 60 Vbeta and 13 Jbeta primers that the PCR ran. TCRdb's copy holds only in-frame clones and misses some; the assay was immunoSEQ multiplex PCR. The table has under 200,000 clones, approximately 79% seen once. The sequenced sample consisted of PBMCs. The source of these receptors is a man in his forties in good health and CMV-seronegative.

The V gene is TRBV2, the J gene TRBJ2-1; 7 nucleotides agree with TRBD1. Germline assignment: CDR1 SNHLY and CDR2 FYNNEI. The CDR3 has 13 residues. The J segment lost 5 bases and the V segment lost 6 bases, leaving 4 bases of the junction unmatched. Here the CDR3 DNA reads TGTGCCAGCAGGACCGACAGGGACAATGAGCAGTTCTTC. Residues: CASRTDRDNEQFF.

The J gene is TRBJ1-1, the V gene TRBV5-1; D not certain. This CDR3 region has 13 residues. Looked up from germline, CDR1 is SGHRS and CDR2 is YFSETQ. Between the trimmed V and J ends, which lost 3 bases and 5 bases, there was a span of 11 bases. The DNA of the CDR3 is TGCGCCAGCAGCTGGGCTGGAAGGACTGAAGCTTTCTTT. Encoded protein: CASSWAGRTEAFF.

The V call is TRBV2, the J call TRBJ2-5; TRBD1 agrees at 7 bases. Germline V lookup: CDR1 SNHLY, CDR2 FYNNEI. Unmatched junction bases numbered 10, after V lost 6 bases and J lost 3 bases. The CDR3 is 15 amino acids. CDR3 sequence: CASRPTGAVKETQYF. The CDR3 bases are TGTGCCAGCAGGCCTACAGGGGCGGTTAAAGAGACCCAGTACTTC.

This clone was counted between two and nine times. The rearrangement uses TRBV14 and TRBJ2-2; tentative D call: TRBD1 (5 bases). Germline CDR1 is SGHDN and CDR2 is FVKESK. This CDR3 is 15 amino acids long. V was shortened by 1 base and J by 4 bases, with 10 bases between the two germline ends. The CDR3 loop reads CASSQGQSSTGELFF. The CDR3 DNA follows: TGTGCCAGCAGCCAAGGACAGTCCTCCACCGGGGAGCTGTTTTTT.

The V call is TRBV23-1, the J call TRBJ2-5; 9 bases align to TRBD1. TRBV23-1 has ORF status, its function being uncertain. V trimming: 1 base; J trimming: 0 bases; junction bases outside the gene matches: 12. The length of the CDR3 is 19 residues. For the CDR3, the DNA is TGCGCCAGCAGTCAATTTAATCGCGGTAGGGACAGGGACCAAGAGACCCAGTACTTC. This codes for CASSQFNRGRDRDQETQYF.

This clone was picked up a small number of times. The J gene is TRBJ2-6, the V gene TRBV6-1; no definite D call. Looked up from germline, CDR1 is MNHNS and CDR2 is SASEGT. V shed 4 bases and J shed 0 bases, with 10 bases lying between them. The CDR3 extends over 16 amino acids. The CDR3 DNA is TGTGCCAGCAGTGTCGGGTGGGTCTCTGGGGCCAACGTCCTGACTTTC. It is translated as CASSVGWVSGANVLTF.

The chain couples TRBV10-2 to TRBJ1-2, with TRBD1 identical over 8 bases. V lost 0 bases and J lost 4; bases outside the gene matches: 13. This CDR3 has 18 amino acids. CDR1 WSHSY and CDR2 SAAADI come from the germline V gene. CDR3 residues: CASSESEPPRDRLYGYTF. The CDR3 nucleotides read TGCGCCAGCAGTGAGTCGGAGCCTCCCCGGGACAGGCTCTATGGCTACACCTTC.

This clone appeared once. CDR3 DNA: TGTGCCAGCAGCTTAGGCACCGGGAGAGTCAATGAGCAGTTCTTC. Its protein is CASSLGTGRVNEQFF. The rearrangement uses TRBV5-4 and TRBJ2-1; tentatively, D is TRBD2 (6 bases). Trimming pared 2 bases from V and 6 bases from J, leaving 15 bases between. Germline-derived CDR1 and CDR2 are SGHNT and YYREEE (reference sequence). The CDR3 runs 15 residues.

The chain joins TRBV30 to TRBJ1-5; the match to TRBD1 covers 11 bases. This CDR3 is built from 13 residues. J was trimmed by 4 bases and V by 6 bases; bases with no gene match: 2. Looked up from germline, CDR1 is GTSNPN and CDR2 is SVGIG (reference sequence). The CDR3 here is CACGQGANQPQHF. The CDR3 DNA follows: TGTGCCTGTGGACAGGGGGCTAATCAGCCCCAGCATTTT.

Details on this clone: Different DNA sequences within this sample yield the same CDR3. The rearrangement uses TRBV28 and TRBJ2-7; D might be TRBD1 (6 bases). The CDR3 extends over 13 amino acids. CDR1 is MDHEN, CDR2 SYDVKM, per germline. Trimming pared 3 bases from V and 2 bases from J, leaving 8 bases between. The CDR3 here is CASSFQGTYEQYF. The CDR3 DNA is TGTGCCAGCAGTTTCCAGGGGACCTACGAGCAGTACTTC.

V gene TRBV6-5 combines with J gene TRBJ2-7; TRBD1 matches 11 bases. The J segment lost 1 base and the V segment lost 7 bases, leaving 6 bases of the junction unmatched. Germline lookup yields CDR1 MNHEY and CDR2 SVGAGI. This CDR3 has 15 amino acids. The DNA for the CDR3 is TGTGCCAGCATCCCGGGACAGGGGGGGTCCTACGAGCAGTACTTC. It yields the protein CASIPGQGGSYEQYF.

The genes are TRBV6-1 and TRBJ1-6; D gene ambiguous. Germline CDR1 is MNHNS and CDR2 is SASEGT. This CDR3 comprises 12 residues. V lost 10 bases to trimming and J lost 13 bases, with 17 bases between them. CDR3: CATISLPGPLHF. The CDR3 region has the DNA TGTGCCACCATCTCCCTCCCGGGGCCCCTCCACTTT.

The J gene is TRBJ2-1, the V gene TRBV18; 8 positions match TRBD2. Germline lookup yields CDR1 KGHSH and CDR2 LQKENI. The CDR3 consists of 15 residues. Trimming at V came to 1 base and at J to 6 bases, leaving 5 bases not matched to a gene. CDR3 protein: CASSPRTSSSNEQFF. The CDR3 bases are TGTGCCAGCTCACCACGGACTAGCTCTAGCAATGAGCAGTTCTTC.

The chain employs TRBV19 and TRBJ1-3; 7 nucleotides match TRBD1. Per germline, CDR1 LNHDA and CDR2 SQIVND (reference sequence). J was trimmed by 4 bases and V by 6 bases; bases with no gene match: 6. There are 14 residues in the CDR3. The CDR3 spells CASSVTGDGNTIYF. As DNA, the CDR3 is TGTGCCAGTAGCGTTACAGGGGACGGAAACACCATATATTTT.

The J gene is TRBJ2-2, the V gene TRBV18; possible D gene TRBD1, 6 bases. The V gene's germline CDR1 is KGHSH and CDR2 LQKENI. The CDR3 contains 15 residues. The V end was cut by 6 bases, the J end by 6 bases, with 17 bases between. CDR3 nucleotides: TGTGCCAGCTCCCCCCCCCAGGGGTTCGCCGGGGAGCTGTTTTTT. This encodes CASSPPQGFAGELFF.

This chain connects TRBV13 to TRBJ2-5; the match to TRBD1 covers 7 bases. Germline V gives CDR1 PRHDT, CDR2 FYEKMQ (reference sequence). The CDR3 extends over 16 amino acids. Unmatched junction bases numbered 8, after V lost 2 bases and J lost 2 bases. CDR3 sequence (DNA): TGTGCCAGCAGCTTATCCCCGGACAGGAGTCAAGAGACCCAGTACTTC. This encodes CASSLSPDRSQETQYF.

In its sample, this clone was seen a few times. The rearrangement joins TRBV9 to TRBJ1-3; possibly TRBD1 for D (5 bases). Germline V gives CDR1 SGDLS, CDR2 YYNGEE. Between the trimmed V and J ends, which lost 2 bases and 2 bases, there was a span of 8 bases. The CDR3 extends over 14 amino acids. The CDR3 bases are TGTGCCAGCAGCGTTAGGGGTACTGGAAACACCATATATTTT. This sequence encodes CASSVRGTGNTIYF.

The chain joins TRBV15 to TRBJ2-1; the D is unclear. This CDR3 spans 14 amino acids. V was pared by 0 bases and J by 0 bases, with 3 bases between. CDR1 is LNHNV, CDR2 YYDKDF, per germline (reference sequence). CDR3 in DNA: TGTGCCACCAGCAGAGATTACTCCTACAATGAGCAGTTCTTC. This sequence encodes CATSRDYSYNEQFF.

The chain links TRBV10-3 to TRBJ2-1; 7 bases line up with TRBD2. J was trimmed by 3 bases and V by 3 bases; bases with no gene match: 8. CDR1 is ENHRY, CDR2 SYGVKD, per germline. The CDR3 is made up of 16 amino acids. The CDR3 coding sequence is TGTGCCATCAGTGAAGGAAGTCTAGCGGACTACAATGAGCAGTTCTTC. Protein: CAISEGSLADYNEQFF.

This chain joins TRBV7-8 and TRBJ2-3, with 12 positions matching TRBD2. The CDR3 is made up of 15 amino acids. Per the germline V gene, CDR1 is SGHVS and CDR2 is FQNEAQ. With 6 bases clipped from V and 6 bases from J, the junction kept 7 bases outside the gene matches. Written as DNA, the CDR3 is TGTGCCAGCAGAGCGGAGCTAGCGGGGGGGGATACGCAGTATTTT. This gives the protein CASRAELAGGDTQYF.

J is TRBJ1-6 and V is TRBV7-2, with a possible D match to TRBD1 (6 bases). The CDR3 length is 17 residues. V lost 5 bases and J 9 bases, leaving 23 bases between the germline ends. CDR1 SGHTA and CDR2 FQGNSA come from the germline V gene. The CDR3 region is CASSPGRTQGRGSPLHF. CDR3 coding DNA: TGTGCCAGCAGCCCGGGCAGAACACAGGGTAGGGGTTCACCCCTCCACTTT. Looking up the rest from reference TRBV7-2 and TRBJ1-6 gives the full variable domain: GAGVSQSPSNKVTEKGKDVELRCDPISGHTALYWYRQSLGQGLEFLIYFQGNSAPDKSGLPSDRFSAERTGGSVSTLTIQRTQQEDSAVYLCASSPGRTQGRGSPLHFGNGTRLTVT.

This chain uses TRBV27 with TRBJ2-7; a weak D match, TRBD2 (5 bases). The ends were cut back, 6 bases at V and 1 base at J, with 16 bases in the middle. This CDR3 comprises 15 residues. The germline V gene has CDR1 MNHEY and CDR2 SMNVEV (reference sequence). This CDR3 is CASSPRAATSYEQYF. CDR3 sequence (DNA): TGTGCCAGCAGCCCGAGGGCCGCGACTTCCTACGAGCAGTACTTC.

The CDR3, as DNA: TGTGCCAGCGCGGGGGCAGGAAGCTACGAGCAGTACTTC. Translation gives CASAGAGSYEQYF. The rearrangement uses TRBV5-5 and TRBJ2-7; D is possibly TRBD2 (7 bases). Trimming stripped 7 bases from V and 3 bases from J, with 14 bases between. The CDR3 length is 13 residues. From germline, CDR1 is SGHKS and CDR2 YYEKEE (reference sequence).

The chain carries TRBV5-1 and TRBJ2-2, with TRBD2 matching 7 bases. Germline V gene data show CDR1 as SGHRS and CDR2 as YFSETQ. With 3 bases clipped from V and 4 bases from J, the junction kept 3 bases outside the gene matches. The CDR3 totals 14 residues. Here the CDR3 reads CASSWTSGTGELFF. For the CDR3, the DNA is TGCGCCAGCAGCTGGACTAGTGGCACCGGGGAGCTGTTTTTT.

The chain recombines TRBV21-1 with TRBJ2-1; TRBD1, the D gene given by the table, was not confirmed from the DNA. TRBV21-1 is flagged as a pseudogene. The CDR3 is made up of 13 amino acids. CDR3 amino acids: CASTTTGDREQFF. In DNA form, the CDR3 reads TGTGCCAGCACTACCACAGGCGATCGGGAGCAGTTCTTC.

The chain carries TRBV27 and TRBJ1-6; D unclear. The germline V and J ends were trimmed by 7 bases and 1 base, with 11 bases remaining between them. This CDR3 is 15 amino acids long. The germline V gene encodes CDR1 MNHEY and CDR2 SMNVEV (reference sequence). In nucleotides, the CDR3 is TGTGCCAGCACCGGTCACAGTTCCTATAATTCACCCCTCCACTTT. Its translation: CASTGHSSYNSPLHF.

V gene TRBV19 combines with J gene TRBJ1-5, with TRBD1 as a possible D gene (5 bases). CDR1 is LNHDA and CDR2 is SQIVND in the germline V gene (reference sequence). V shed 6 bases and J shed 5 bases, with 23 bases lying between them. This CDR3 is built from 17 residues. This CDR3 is CASSSPLLTGGHQPQHF. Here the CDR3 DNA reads TGTGCCAGTAGCTCGCCGCTCCTGACGGGGGGTCATCAGCCCCAGCATTTT.

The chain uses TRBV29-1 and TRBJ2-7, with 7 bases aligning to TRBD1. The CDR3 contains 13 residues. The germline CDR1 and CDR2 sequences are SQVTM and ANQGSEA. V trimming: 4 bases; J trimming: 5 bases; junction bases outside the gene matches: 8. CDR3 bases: TGCAGCGTTGTGGAGACAGGGACCAACGAGCAGTACTTC. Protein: CSVVETGTNEQYF.

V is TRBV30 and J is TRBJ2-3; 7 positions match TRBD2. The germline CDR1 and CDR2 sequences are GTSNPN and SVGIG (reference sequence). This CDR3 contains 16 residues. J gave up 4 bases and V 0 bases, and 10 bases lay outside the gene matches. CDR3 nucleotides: TGTGCCTGGAGTGTCACCCCAGCGGGATCCTCAGATACGCAGTATTTT. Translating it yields CAWSVTPAGSSDTQYF.

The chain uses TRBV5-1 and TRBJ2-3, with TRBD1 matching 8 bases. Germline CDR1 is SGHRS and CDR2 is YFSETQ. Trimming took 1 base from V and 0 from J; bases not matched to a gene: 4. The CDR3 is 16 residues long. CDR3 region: CASSLRTGSSTDTQYF. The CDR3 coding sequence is TGCGCCAGCAGCTTGCGGACAGGGTCTAGCACAGATACGCAGTATTTT.